This T cell receptor beta chain was profiled in a study of shared clonotypes between healthy human individuals. General observations from the study: Relative to clonotypes present in all four donors, those not shared had lower generation probabilities. It was expected that sequencing depth would affect clonotype sharing among donors.

Germline V gene sequence: CDR1 SGDLS, CDR2 YYNGEE. This CDR3 is 16 amino acids long. Trimming removed 4 bases at V and 3 bases at J, with 20 bases between. Around 30,000 T cell genomes, or roughly 200 ng DNA, went into the sorted-subset replicate PCRs. Authors' processing steps: Junction-only immunoSEQ sequences carried no quality scores, so filtering differed. Sequenced by immunoSEQ multiplex PCR; TCRdb stores in-frame clones only, minus some. V, J and clone size are taken as reported in that table, and D and trimming were inferred from the DNA itself. Of some 2,100,000 clones listed, under 95% are singletons. To note about this clone: Its antigen remains unidentified.

Naive-designated CD8 cells lacked CD45RO, were positively enriched for CCR7, and omitted terminally differentiated effector memory CD45RA+ cells. This clonotype was sampled from a man aged 18 to 29 in good health. Some clones in this sample may be carry-over from other donors' samples. V gene TRBV9 combines with J gene TRBJ2-7; perhaps TRBD1 as D (6 bases). The sequenced sample was naive CD8+ T cells from PBMCs. In nucleotides, the CDR3 is TGTGCCAGCAGCCACCCCAAGGACAGCGGATACTACGAGCAGTACTTC. Encoded protein: CASSHPKDSGYYEQYF.